Sequencing of this T cell receptor (beta chain) was carried out in a study of blood T cells in healthy people across ages. Study-wide results and limits: Diversity estimated from one million T cells was considered an underestimate. Nothing was known about donor CMV status, and this possibly confounded expanded clonotype changes. Diversity of TCR beta per million T cells declined in a roughly linear way with age.

A sample-barcoded 5' primer and a J-beta primer mix were used in a second PCR of about 6 to 11 cycles. Each TCR beta cDNA got a 12-nucleotide random molecular identifier. MiXCR, applied by TCRdb to the 5' RACE reads, yields one record per CDR3 protein. The repertoire holds 710,000 or so distinct CDR3 sequences, with about a fifth as singletons. On this clonotype itself: The antigen remains undetermined.

Trimming took off 0 bases at V and 4 bases at J, with 13 bases between the two ends. The germline V gene has CDR1 SGDLS and CDR2 YYNGEE. The CDR3 is 15 amino acids. The rearrangement uses TRBV9 and TRBJ1-2; D ambiguous. This sequence originates from a man in his 70s in good health. The sequenced sample was blood. The CDR3, as DNA: TGTGCCAGCAGCGTAGAATCGAGGGTTAGCTATGGCTACACCTTC. Its protein is CASSVESRVSYGYTF.